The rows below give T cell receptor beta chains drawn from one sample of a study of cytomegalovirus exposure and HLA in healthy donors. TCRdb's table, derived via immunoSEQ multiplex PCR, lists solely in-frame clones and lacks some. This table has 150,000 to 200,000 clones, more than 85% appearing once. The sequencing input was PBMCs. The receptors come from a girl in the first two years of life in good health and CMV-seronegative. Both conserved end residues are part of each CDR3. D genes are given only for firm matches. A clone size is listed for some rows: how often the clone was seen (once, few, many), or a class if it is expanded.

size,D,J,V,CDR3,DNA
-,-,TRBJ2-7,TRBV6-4,CASVGDEASWSYEQYF,TGTGCCAGCGTGGGCGACGAAGCCTCCTGGTCCTACGAGCAGTACTTC
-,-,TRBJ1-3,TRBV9,CASSPSTGNTIYF,TGTGCCAGCAGCCCCTCGACAGGAAACACCATATATTTT
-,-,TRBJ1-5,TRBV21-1,CASSNGTDSNQPQHF,TGTGCCAGCAGCAACGGGACAGATAGCAATCAGCCCCAGCATTTT
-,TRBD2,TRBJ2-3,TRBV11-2,CASSLARRGGGVWTDTQYF,TGTGCCAGCAGCTTAGCTAGGCGGGGGGGCGGTGTTTGGACAGATACGCAGTATTTT
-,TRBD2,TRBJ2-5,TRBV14,CASSQASGGAETQYF,TGTGCCAGCAGCCAAGCTAGCGGGGGGGCAGAGACCCAGTACTTC
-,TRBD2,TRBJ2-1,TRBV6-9,CASSYSPGPSSGGYNEQFF,TGTGCCAGCAGTTATTCCCCCGGTCCTTCTAGCGGGGGATACAATGAGCAGTTCTTC
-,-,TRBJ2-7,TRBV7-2,CASSLGGDLYEQYF,TGTGCCAGCAGCCTGGGCGGGGACCTCTACGAGCAGTACTTC
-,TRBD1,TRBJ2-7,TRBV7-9,CASSLQGAPYEQYF,TGTGCCAGCAGCTTACAGGGGGCCCCCTACGAGCAGTACTTC
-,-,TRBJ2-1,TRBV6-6,CASSSDRIKGNEQFF,TGTGCCAGCAGTTCGGACAGAATAAAGGGTAATGAGCAGTTCTTC
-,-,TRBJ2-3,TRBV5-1,CASSPQGSADTQYF,TGCGCCAGCAGCCCACAGGGCTCGGCAGATACGCAGTATTTT
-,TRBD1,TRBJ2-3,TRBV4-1,CASSQGAGGRRAYF,TGCGCCAGCAGCCAAGGAGCAGGGGGCAGGAGGGCATATTTT
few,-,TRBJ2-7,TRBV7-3,CASSSQGGDYEQYF,TGTGCCAGCAGCTCCCAGGGAGGTGACTACGAGCAGTACTTC
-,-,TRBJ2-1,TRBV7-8,CASSRSTHLSSYNEQFF,TGTGCCAGCAGCCGCTCGACACATCTGAGCTCCTACAATGAGCAGTTCTTC
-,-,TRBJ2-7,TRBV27,CASSLSSGRAEQYF,TGTGCCAGCAGTTTATCCTCTGGCAGGGCTGAGCAGTACTTC
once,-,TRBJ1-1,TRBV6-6,CASTQGRTEAFF,TGTGCCAGCACACAGGGTCGCACTGAAGCTTTCTTT
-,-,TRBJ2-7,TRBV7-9,CASSFGRVREQYF,TGTGCCAGCAGCTTCGGCAGGGTTCGCGAGCAGTACTTC
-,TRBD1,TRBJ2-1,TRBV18,CASSPPGQVQFF,TGTGCCAGCTCACCACCGGGACAGGTGCAGTTCTTC
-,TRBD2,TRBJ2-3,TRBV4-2,CASSQGTRDTDTQYF,TGTGCCAGCAGCCAAGGGACTAGAGATACAGATACGCAGTATTTT
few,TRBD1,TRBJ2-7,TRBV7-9,CASSSRTGLKSYEQYF,TGTGCCAGCAGCTCCAGGACAGGATTAAAAAGCTACGAGCAGTACTTC
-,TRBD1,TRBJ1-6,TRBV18,CASSRGQYNSPLHF,TGTGCCAGCTCACGGGGACAGTATAATTCACCCCTCCACTTT
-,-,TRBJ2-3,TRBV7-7,CASSQGFTTDTQYF,TGTGCCAGCAGCCAGGGGTTTACCACAGATACGCAGTATTTT
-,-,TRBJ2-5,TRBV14,CASSLQIQETQYF,TGTGCCAGCAGCCTACAGATCCAAGAGACCCAGTACTTC
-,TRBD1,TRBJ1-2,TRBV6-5,CASSQQGATYGYTF,TGTGCCAGCAGTCAACAGGGGGCAACCTATGGCTACACCTTC
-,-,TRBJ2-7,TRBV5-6,CASSLGRQSYEQYF,TGTGCCAGCAGCTTGGGACGACAATCCTACGAGCAGTACTTC
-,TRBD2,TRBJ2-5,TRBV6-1,CASRSIAGGSETQYF,TGTGCCAGCAGATCGATAGCGGGGGGGAGTGAGACCCAGTACTTC
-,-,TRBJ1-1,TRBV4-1,CASSPTGYKAFF,TGCGCCAGCAGCCCCACCGGGTATAAGGCTTTCTTT
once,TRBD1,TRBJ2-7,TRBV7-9,CSSSTLGQGDSYEQYF,TGTTCCAGCAGCACCCTGGGACAGGGGGACTCCTACGAGCAGTACTTC
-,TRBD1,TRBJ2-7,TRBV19,CASRKRQGEGGEQYF,TGTGCCAGTAGGAAACGGCAGGGGGAAGGGGGCGAGCAGTACTTC
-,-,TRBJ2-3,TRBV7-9,CASSPSTDTQYF,TGTGCCAGCAGCCCTTCCACAGATACGCAGTATTTT
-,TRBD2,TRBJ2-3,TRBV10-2,CASSEWASGRADTQYF,TGCGCCAGCAGTGAGTGGGCTAGCGGGAGGGCCGATACGCAGTATTTT
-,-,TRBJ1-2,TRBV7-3,CAAERGAVFGYTF,TGTGCCGCAGAACGGGGGGCTGTATTTGGCTACACCTTC
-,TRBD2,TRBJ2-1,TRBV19,CASGGGGSYNEQFF,TGTGCCAGTGGGGGGGGAGGCTCCTACAATGAGCAGTTCTTC
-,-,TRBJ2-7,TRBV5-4,CASASGTSYEQYF,TGTGCCAGTGCATCGGGAACCTCCTACGAGCAGTACTTC
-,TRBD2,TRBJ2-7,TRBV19,CASSPGGGTYEQYF,TGTGCCAGTAGCCCCGGGGGGGGGACCTACGAGCAGTACTTC
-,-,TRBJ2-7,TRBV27,CASSFRGRNEQYF,TGTGCCAGCAGTTTCAGGGGGAGGAACGAGCAGTACTTC
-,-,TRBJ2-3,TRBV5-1,CASIVGDTQYF,TGCGCCAGCATTGTCGGGGATACGCAGTATTTT
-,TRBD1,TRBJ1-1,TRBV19,CASSMVLAGGRTEAFF,TGTGCCAGTAGTATGGTTCTTGCAGGGGGGCGGACTGAAGCTTTCTTT
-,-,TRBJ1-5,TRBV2,CASVQGSRNQPQHF,TGTGCCAGTGTCCAGGGGAGTAGGAATCAGCCCCAGCATTTT
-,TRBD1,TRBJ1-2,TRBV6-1,CASSEADRGQLGYTF,TGTGCCAGCAGTGAGGCCGACAGGGGGCAACTAGGCTACACCTTC
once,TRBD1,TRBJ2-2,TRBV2,CASNPSGTGGTGELFF,TGTGCCAGCAATCCCTCCGGGACAGGGGGCACCGGGGAGCTGTTTTTT
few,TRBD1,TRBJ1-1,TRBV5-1,CASSRTGAEAFF,TGCGCCAGCAGCAGGACAGGGGCGGAAGCTTTCTTT
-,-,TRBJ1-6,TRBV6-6,CASSFTSVVSSPLHF,TGTGCCAGCAGTTTTACCTCGGTTGTTTCTTCACCCCTCCACTTT